In its sample, the clone carrying this T cell receptor (beta chain) was seen many times. Its antigen remains unidentified. This specimen belongs to a study of T cells in Graves' hyperthyroidism and ophthalmopathy. V was trimmed by 3 bases and J by 1 base, leaving 13 bases between them. Per the germline V gene, CDR1 is SQVTM and CDR2 is ANQGSEA. This CDR3 is 14 amino acids long. Together with thyroid ultrasound, orbital computed tomography, serum thyroxine and TRAb, clinical symptoms were used for diagnoses. RNA transcripts were the template for amplifying TCR beta CDR3 regions. First-round RT-PCR targeting the TCR CDR3 was performed with the HTBI primer set. From the multiplex PCR reads, TCRdb called clonotypes with MiXCR, one entry per CDR3 protein. Here the sample spans hundreds of thousands of distinct CDR3 sequences, 35% to 40% being singletons. General study points: Ophthalmopathy was distinguished from stable hyperthyroidism by 13 V-J signatures.

This clonotype originated in a man aged 18 to 35 with Graves' hyperthyroidism. The chain uses TRBV29-1 and TRBJ2-7; D is ambiguous. Material for sequencing was blood. This CDR3 reads CSVEALTDSYEQYF. CDR3 in DNA: TGCAGCGTTGAGGCCCTCACAGATTCCTACGAGCAGTACTTC.